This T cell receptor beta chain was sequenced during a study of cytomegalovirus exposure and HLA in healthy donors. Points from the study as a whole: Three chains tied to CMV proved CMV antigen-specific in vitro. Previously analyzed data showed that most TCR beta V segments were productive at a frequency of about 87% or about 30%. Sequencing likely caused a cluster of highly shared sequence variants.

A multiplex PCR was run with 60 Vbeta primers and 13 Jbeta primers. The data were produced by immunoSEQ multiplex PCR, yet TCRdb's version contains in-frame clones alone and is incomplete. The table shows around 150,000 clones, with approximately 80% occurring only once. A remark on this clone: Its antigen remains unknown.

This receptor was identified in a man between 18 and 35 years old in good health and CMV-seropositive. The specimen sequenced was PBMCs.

CDR3 DNA sequence: TGTGCCAGCAGCCAATGGGCAGGGGCTGGGGCTAATGAAAAACTGTTTTTT. Translated, it gives CASSQWAGAGANEKLFF. The chain joins TRBV4-2 to TRBJ1-4, with D possibly TRBD1 on 6 matching bases. Between the trimmed V and J ends, which lost 2 bases and 3 bases, there was a span of 16 bases. The CDR3 covers 17 residues. Germline CDR1 LGHNA, CDR2 YNFKEQ.